The 16 T cell receptor beta chains listed next were all sequenced from one sample in a study of blood T cell repertoires in COVID-19. Here immunoSEQ multiplex PCR was the method, and the copy in TCRdb shows in-frame clones only, minus some. The sample records 350,000 or so clones, 92% being singletons. Sequencing was performed on PBMCs or T cells enriched from blood (not recorded which). The receptors were gathered from a woman aged 25-40 years who had recovered from COVID-19.

CDR3: CASTQAGTDYGYTF. CDR3 coding DNA: TGTGCCAGCACCCAAGCGGGGACCGACTATGGCTACACCTTC. The rearrangement links TRBV28 to TRBJ1-2; a possible D gene is TRBD1 (5 bases). With 7 bases removed from V and 3 bases from J, the gap between germline ends came to 15 bases. Per germline, CDR1 MDHEN and CDR2 SYDVKM. CDR3 length: 14 residues.

The CDR3 DNA reads as TGTGCCAGCAGCCTCACACAGGGGCGGGATAATTCACCCCTCCACTTT. Translating it yields CASSLTQGRDNSPLHF. The chain is built from TRBV3-1 (or the pseudogene TRBV3-2) and TRBJ1-6, with TRBD1 matching 7 bases. This CDR3 has 16 amino acids. The J segment lost 5 bases and the V segment lost 4 bases, leaving 8 bases of the junction unmatched. CDR1 is LGHDT and CDR2 is YNNKEL in the germline V gene (reference sequence).

J is TRBJ2-7 and V is TRBV7-2, with D unclear. The CDR3 is 13 amino acids. The germline V gene encodes CDR1 SGHTA and CDR2 FQGNSA. V was pared by 0 bases and J by 6 bases, with 9 bases between. DNA of the CDR3: TGTGCCAGCAGCTTAGCGGTCTCTAGCGAGCAGTACTTC. It encodes CASSLAVSSEQYF.

The chain uses TRBV7-9 and TRBJ1-3; D may be TRBD1 (5 bases). Germline CDR1 reads SEHNR; CDR2 reads FQNEAQ (reference sequence). CDR3 length: 14 amino acids. The germline V and J ends were trimmed by 6 bases and 2 bases, with 11 bases remaining between them. The CDR3, as DNA: TGTGCCAGCAGACAGGACAATACTGGAAACACCATATATTTT. Its protein is CASRQDNTGNTIYF.

The V call is TRBV27, the J call TRBJ2-7, with 9 nucleotides matching TRBD2. Germline CDR1 MNHEY, CDR2 SMNVEV (reference sequence). There are 14 residues in the CDR3. V shed 3 bases and J 2 bases; nucleotides not matched to a gene: 2. The CDR3 reads CASSFSGGTYEQYF. CDR3 nucleotides: TGTGCCAGCAGTTTCAGCGGGGGGACCTACGAGCAGTACTTC.

Points on this clone: Different DNA sequences within this sample yield the same CDR3. The genes are TRBV18 and TRBJ1-2; unclear D gene. Germline CDR1 reads KGHSH; CDR2 reads LQKENI. V was shortened by 3 bases and J by 3 bases, with 8 bases between the two germline ends. This CDR3 is 13 amino acids long. CDR3 nucleotide sequence: TGTGCCAGCTCACCTCAAGGAGACTATGGCTACACCTTC. Its protein product is CASSPQGDYGYTF.

The rearrangement uses TRBV24-1 and TRBJ2-3; D gene ambiguous. Germline CDR1 reads KGHDR; CDR2 reads SFDVKD. The CDR3 loop spans 13 amino acids. V lost 4 bases and J 8 bases, leaving 12 bases between the germline ends. The CDR3 sequence: CATSESYPGTQYF. CDR3 nucleotides: TGTGCCACCAGTGAATCGTATCCGGGTACGCAGTATTTT.

J is TRBJ2-4 and V is TRBV6-6; 10 nucleotides agree with TRBD2. J gave up 3 bases and V 5 bases, and 10 bases lay outside the gene matches. The CDR3 consists of 17 residues. The germline gives CDR1 MNHNY, CDR2 SVGAGI (reference sequence). The CDR3 DNA reads as TGTGCCAGCAGTCCCCTCGTCAGCGGGGGGGTCAAAAACATTCAGTACTTC. Translating it yields CASSPLVSGGVKNIQYF.

DNA of the CDR3: TGCAGCGTAGCAGCTAGGGGTGAAGCTTTCTTT. It yields the protein CSVAARGEAFF. The gene calls are TRBV29-1 and TRBJ1-1, with D possibly matching TRBD1 (5 bases). Germline CDR1 SQVTM, CDR2 ANQGSEA. The CDR3 extends over 11 amino acids. The ends were cut back, 6 bases at V and 7 bases at J, with 12 bases in the middle.

The V and J genes are TRBV9 and TRBJ2-5; 9 bases map to TRBD2. Trimming took 0 bases from V and 4 from J; bases not matched to a gene: 10. Germline V CDR1 and CDR2: SGDLS, YYNGEE. This CDR3 has 17 residues. The CDR3 DNA is TGTGCCAGCAGCGTAGGCGCTAGCGGGACAGTCTTAGAGACCCAGTACTTC. It encodes CASSVGASGTVLETQYF. Full variable domain (missing parts from reference TRBV9 and TRBJ2-5): DSGVTQTPKHLITATGQRVTLRCSPRSGDLSVYWYQQSLDQGLQFLIQYYNGEERAKGNILERFSAQQFPDLHSELNLSSLELGDSALYFCASSVGASGTVLETQYFGPGTRLLVL.

The rearrangement joins TRBV4-1 to TRBJ2-5; 7 bases fit TRBD2. The CDR3 has 14 residues. Germline values: CDR1 MGHRA, CDR2 YSYEKL. V shed 1 base, J shed 5 bases, and the junction held 4 bases outside the gene matches. CDR3 protein: CASSQGAGGETQYF. The CDR3 nucleotides are TGCGCCAGCAGCCAAGGAGCCGGGGGGGAGACCCAGTACTTC.

V and J are TRBV7-8 and TRBJ1-3; TRBD1 matches 7 bases. The CDR3 extends over 16 amino acids. Per the germline V gene, CDR1 is SGHVS and CDR2 is FQNEAQ. With V trimmed by 1 base and J by 3 bases, 6 bases remained unmatched. The CDR3 DNA sequence: TGTGCCAGCAGCTTAGGGAACAGGGGCGGTGGAAACACCATATATTTT. This sequence encodes CASSLGNRGGGNTIYF.

The CDR3 region has the DNA TGTGCCAGCAGCTCCACAGGCCGATCCTATGGCTACACCTTC. Amino acid sequence: CASSSTGRSYGYTF. The chain has TRBV7-2 and TRBJ1-2; tentative D call: TRBD1 (5 bases). This CDR3 spans 14 amino acids. The V and J ends lost 4 bases and 4 bases respectively, with 13 bases between them. Per the germline V gene, CDR1 is SGHTA and CDR2 is FQGNSA.

This chain connects TRBV28 to TRBJ2-7, with D unclear. Trimming took 6 bases from V and 1 from J, leaving 7 bases between them. CDR3 length equals 12 residues. Germline-derived CDR1 and CDR2 are MDHEN and SYDVKM. The CDR3 here is CASSIFSYEQYF. CDR3 DNA: TGTGCCAGCAGCATTTTTTCCTACGAGCAGTACTTC.

This rearrangement joins TRBV11-1 to TRBJ2-1, with D maybe TRBD1 (6 bases). The ends were cut back, 5 bases at V and 8 bases at J, with 16 bases in the middle. The CDR3 loop spans 14 amino acids. Germline V gene data show CDR1 as SGHAT and CDR2 as FQDESV (reference sequence). CDR3 loop: CASSRLDRYDEQFF. The CDR3 DNA reads as TGTGCCAGCAGCCGCCTGGACAGATACGATGAGCAGTTCTTC.

The chain recombines TRBV21-1 with TRBJ1-4; TRBD1, the table's D call, lacks a check against the DNA. TRBV21-1 is marked as a pseudogene. The CDR3 is 15 residues long. The CDR3 reads CASSNGPGEDEKLFF. DNA for the CDR3: TGTGCCAGCAGCAATGGGCCAGGGGAAGATGAAAAACTGTTTTTT.